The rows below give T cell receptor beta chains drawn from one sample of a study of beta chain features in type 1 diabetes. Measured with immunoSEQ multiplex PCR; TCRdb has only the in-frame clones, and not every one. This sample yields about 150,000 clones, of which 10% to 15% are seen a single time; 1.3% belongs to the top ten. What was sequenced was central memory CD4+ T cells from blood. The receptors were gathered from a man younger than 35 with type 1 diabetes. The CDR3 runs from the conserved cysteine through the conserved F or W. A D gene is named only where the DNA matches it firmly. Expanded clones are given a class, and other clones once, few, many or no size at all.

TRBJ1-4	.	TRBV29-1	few	TGCAGCGCCGCGGGCCCGGATATTGCAACTAATGAAAAACTGTTTTTT	CSAAGPDIATNEKLFF
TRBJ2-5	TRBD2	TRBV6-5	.	TGTGCCACGTCTCGGGGGGATCAAGAGACCCAGTACTTC	CATSRGDQETQYF
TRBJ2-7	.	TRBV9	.	TGTGCCAGCAGCGTAGCCTTTGGTGCTTCCTACGAGCAGTACTTC	CASSVAFGASYEQYF
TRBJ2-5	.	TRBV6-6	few	TGTGCCATAGGGTACGCAGTCCAAGAGACCCAGTACTTC	CAIGYAVQETQYF
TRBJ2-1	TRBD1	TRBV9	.	TGTGCCAGCAGCAACCGGGACAGGGGTTTGACTGAGCAGTTCTTC	CASSNRDRGLTEQFF
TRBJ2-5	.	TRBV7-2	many	TGTGCCAGCAGCTTAGATTTGGAGACCCAGTACTTC	CASSLDLETQYF
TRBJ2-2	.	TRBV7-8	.	TGTGCCAGCAGCTTCCTAGACTTGCCGAACACCGGGGAGCTGTTTTTT	CASSFLDLPNTGELFF
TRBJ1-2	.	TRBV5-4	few	TGTGCCAGCAGCCTCCGGGAAAACTATGGCTACACCTTC	CASSLRENYGYTF
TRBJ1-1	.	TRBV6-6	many	TGTGCCAGCTCCCCCGGGTATAATACCTTGGGGACTGAAGCTTTCTTT	CASSPGYNTLGTEAFF
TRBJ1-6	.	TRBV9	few	TGTGCCAGCAAGCGGGGGAGTTCGGATAATTCACCCCTCCACTTT	CASKRGSSDNSPLHF
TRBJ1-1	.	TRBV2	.	TGTGCCAGCATTCCCGGGACGGTGAACACTGAAGCTTTCTTT	CASIPGTVNTEAFF
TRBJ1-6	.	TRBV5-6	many	TGTGCCAGCACCCTCTACGGACAGACCGCGGGGTCCCTCCACTTT	CASTLYGQTAGSLHF
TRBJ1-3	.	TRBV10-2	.	TGCGCCAGCAGTGAGAATCCAACTTACTCTGGAAACACCATATATTTT	CASSENPTYSGNTIYF
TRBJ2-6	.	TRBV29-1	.	TGCAGCGTCGCCGGGACACCGAACTCTGGGGCCAACGTCCTGACTTTC	CSVAGTPNSGANVLTF
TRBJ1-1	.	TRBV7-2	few	TGTGCCAGCAGCTTAGCAGGGAAGAACACTGAAGCTTTCTTT	CASSLAGKNTEAFF
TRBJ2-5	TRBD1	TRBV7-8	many	TGTGCCAGCAGCCGGGGACAGCAAGAGACCCAGTACTTC	CASSRGQQETQYF
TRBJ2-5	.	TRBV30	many	TGTGCCTTCAGGGGCCTGGGGGAGACCCAGTACTTC	CAFRGLGETQYF
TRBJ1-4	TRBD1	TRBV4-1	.	TGCGCCAGCAGCCAAGACAGGCAGGGGGGTGGAAAACTGTTTTTT	CASSQDRQGGGKLFF
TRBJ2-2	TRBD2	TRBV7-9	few	TGTGCCAGCAGCGCGGGACTAGCCCTCACCGGGGAGCTGTTTTTT	CASSAGLALTGELFF
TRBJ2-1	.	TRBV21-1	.	TGTGCCAGCAGCAAAAGGGGATACCTCCACTCCTACAATGAGCAGTTCTTC	CASSKRGYLHSYNEQFF
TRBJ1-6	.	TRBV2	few	TGTGCCAGTGCACCGGGACTGTATTCACCCCTCCACTTT	CASAPGLYSPLHF
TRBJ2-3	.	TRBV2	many	TGTGCCAGCGCCGGGGACACAGATACGCAGTATTTT	CASAGDTDTQYF
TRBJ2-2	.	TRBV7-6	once	TGTGCCAGCAGCCCAGGCGGGGGCTACACCGGGGAGCTGTTTTTT	CASSPGGGYTGELFF
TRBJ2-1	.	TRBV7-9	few	TGTGCCAGCAGACCAGGGGCGAGCTCCTACAATGAGCAGTTCTTC	CASRPGASSYNEQFF
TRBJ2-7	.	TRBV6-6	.	TGTGCCAGCAGAGCGGGACAGAGTCTCTACGAGCAGTACTTC	CASRAGQSLYEQYF
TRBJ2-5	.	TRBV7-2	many	TGTGCCAGCAGTTCCCAAGAGACCCAGTACTTC	CASSSQETQYF
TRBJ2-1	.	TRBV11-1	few	TGTGCCAGCAGCTTACAATTAAGCTCCTACAATGAGCAGTTCTTC	CASSLQLSSYNEQFF
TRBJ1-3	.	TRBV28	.	TGTGCCAGCAGTTTAACCAACCAGGCCTCTGGAAACACCATATATTTT	CASSLTNQASGNTIYF
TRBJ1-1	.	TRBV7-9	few	TGTGCCAGCAGCTTAGAGGCAGGGAACACTGAAGCTTTCTTT	CASSLEAGNTEAFF
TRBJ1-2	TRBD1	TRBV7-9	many	TGTGCCAGCAGCTCCTCGGGGACAGACTATGGCTACACCTTC	CASSSSGTDYGYTF
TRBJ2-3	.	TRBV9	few	TGTGCCAGCAGTGAGACGGGGGGCACAGATACGCAGTATTTT	CASSETGGTDTQYF
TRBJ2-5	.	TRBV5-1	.	TGCGCCAGCAGGGGAGGAGGAGAGACCCAGTACTTC	CASRGGGETQYF
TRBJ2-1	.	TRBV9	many	TGTGCCAGCAGCGTGGGGGCCAGCCAGCCGAATGAGCAGTTCTTC	CASSVGASQPNEQFF
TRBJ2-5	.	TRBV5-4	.	TGTGCCAGCAGCTTGCGCGGAGTCGGGGAGACCCAGTACTTC	CASSLRGVGETQYF
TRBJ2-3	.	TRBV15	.	TGTGCCACTGGGGCCATGTTAACAGATACGCAGTATTTT	CATGAMLTDTQYF
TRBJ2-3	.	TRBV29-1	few	TGCAGCGGCCGCCGGGGGACTAGCACAGATACGCAGTATTTT	CSGRRGTSTDTQYF
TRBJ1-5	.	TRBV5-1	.	TGCGCCAGCAGCTTGGAAGGCAGTAGCAATCAGCCCCAGCATTTT	CASSLEGSSNQPQHF
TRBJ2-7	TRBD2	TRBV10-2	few	TGCGCCAGCAGTAGGGGCGGGGGCTCCTACGAGCAGTACTTC	CASSRGGGSYEQYF
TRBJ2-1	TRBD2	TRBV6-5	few	TGTGCCAGCATTCCTAGCGGGGGGTACTACAATGAGCAGTTCTTC	CASIPSGGYYNEQFF
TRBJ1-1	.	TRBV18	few	TGTGCCAGCTCACCAGGCCAGGGCGCAATGAACACTGAAGCTTTCTTT	CASSPGQGAMNTEAFF
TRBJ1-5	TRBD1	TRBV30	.	TGTGCCTGGAGTGTCGGACAGGGCCAGCCCCAGCATTTT	CAWSVGQGQPQHF
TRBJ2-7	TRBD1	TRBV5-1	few	TGCGCCAGCAGACCGACAGGGGTTTTCGAGCAGTACTTC	CASRPTGVFEQYF
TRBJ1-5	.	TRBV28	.	TGTGCCAGCAGTTTACAGGGCAATCAGCCCCAGCATTTT	CASSLQGNQPQHF